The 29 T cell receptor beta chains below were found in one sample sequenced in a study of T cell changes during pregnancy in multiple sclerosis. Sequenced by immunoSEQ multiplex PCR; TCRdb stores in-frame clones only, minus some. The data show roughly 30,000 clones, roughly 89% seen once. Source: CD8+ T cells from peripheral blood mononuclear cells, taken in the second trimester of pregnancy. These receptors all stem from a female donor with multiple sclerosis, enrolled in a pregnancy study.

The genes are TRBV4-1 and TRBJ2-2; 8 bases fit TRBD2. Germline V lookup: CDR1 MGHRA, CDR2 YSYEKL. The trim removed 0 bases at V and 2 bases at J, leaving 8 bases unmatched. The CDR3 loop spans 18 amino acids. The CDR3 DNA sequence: TGCGCCAGCAGCCAAGATGATCGGGGGGGGGCCAACACCGGGGAGCTGTTTTTT. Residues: CASSQDDRGGANTGELFF.

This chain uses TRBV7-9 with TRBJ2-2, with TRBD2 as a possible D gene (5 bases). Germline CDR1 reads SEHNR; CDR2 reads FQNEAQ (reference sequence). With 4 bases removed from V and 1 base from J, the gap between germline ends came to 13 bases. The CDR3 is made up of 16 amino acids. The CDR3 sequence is CASSSGILENTGELFF. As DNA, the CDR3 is TGTGCCAGCAGCTCCGGGATACTGGAGAACACCGGGGAGCTGTTTTTT.

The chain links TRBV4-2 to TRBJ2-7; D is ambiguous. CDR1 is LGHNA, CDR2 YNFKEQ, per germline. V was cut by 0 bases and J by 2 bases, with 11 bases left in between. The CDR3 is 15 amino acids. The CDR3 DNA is TGTGCCAGCAGCCAAGAAGTCGGTACTACCTACGAGCAGTACTTC. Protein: CASSQEVGTTYEQYF.

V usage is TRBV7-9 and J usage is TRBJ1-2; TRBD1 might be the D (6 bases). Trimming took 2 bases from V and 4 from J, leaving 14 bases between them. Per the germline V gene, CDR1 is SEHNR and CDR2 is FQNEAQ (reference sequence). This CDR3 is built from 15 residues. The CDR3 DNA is TGTGCCAGCAGCTTATCTGGGGGCGAGGTCTATGGCTACACCTTC. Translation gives CASSLSGGEVYGYTF.

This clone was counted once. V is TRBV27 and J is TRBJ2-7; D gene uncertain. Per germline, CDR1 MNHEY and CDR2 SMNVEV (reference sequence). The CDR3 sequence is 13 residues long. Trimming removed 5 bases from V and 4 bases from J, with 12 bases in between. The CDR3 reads CASSPSFRYEQYF. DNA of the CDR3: TGTGCCAGCAGTCCATCATTCAGGTACGAGCAGTACTTC.

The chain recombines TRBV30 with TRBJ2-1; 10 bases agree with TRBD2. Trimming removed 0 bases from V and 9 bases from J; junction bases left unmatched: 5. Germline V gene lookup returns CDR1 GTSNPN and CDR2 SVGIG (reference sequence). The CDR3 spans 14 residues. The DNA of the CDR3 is TGTGCCTGGAGTGTAGCGGGAGGGTTCAGTGAGCAGTTCTTC. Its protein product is CAWSVAGGFSEQFF.

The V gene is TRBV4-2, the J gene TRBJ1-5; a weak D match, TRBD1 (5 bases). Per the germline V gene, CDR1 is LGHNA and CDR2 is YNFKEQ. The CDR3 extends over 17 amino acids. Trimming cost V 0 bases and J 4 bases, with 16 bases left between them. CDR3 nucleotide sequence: TGTGCCAGCAGCCAAGATCCGATAGGGGCGACGAATCAGCCCCAGCATTTT. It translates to CASSQDPIGATNQPQHF.

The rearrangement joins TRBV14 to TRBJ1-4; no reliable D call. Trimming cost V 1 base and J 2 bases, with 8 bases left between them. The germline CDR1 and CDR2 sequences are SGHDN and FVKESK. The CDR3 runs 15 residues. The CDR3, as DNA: TGTGCCAGCAGCCAAGTTCCGTTTACTAATGAAAAACTGTTTTTT. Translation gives CASSQVPFTNEKLFF.

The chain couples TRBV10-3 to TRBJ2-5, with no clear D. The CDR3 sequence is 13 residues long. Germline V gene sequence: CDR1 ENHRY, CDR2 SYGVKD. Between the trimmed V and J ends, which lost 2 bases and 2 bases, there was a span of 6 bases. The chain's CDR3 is CAISEPLQETQYF. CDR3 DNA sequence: TGTGCCATCAGTGAGCCCCTACAAGAGACCCAGTACTTC.

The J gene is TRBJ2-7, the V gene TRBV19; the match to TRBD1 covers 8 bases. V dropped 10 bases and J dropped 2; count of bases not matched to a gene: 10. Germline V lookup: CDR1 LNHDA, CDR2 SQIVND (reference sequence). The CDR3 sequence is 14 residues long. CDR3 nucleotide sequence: TGTGCCACCGAACCCGGGACAGGTGCCTACGAGCAGTACTTC. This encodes CATEPGTGAYEQYF.

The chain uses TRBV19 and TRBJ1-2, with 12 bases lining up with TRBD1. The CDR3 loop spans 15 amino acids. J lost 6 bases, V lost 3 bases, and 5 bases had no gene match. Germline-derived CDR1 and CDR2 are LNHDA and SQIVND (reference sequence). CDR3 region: CASSIRDRGLDGYTF. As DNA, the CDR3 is TGTGCCAGTAGTATCCGGGACAGGGGGCTGGATGGCTACACCTTC. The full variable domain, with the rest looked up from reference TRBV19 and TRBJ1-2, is DGGITQSPKYLFRKEGQNVTLSCEQNLNHDAMYWYRQDPGQGLRLIYYSQIVNDFQKGDIAEGYSVSREKKESFPLTVTSAQKNPTAFYLCASSIRDRGLDGYTFGSGTRLTVV.

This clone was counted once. DNA for the CDR3: TGTGCCAGCAGTTCGCAGCGGGAGCAGGACGAGCAGTACTTC. Translating it yields CASSSQREQDEQYF. The chain uses TRBV27 and TRBJ2-7; TRBD2 aligns across 8 bases. This CDR3 has 14 residues. Germline values: CDR1 MNHEY, CDR2 SMNVEV (reference sequence). J gave up 5 bases and V 4 bases, and 7 bases lay outside the gene matches.

The CDR3 protein is CASSDLQVNQPQHF. CDR3 in DNA: TGTGCCAGCAGTGATCTCCAGGTTAATCAGCCCCAGCATTTT. V and J are TRBV6-1 and TRBJ1-5; D is uncertain. Germline-derived CDR1 and CDR2 are MNHNS and SASEGT. V was trimmed by 3 bases and J by 4 bases, leaving 10 bases between them. This CDR3 spans 14 amino acids.

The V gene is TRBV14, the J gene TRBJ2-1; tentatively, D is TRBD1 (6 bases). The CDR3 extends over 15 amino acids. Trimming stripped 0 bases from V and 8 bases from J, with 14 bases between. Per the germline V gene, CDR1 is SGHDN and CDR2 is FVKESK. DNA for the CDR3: TGTGCCAGCAGCCAAGAGACAGGATTGGTGGATGAGCAGTTCTTC. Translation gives CASSQETGLVDEQFF.

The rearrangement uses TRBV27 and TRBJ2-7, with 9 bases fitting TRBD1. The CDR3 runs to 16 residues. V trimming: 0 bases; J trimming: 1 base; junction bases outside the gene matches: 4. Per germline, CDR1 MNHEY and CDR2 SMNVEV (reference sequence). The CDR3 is CASSLSGTGSSYEQYF. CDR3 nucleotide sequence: TGTGCCAGCAGTTTATCCGGGACAGGGAGTTCCTACGAGCAGTACTTC.

The chain's CDR3 is CASSLTSGSALETQYF. CDR3 sequence (DNA): TGTGCCAGCAGCTTAACTAGCGGGAGTGCTTTAGAGACCCAGTACTTC. The chain joins TRBV11-2 to TRBJ2-5; 11 nucleotides match TRBD2. Germline CDR1 is SGHAT and CDR2 is FQNNGV. V dropped 2 bases and J dropped 4; count of bases not matched to a gene: 6. There are 16 residues in the CDR3. The complete variable domain, with remaining parts taken from reference TRBV11-2 and TRBJ2-5, reads EAGVAQSPRYKIIEKRQSVAFWCNPISGHATLYWYQQILGQGPKLLIQFQNNGVVDDSQLPKDRFSAERLKGVDSTLKIQPAKLEDSAVYLCASSLTSGSALETQYFGPGTRLLVL.

CDR3 nucleotides: TGTGCCAGTAGTATAGGTTTACTAGCGGGGGTATACAATGAGCAGTTCTTC. Its protein product is CASSIGLLAGVYNEQFF. The chain is built from TRBV19 and TRBJ2-1, with 11 bases identical to TRBD2. Unmatched junction bases numbered 6, after V lost 1 base and J lost 4 bases. Germline-derived CDR1 and CDR2 are LNHDA and SQIVND (reference sequence). This CDR3 has 17 amino acids.

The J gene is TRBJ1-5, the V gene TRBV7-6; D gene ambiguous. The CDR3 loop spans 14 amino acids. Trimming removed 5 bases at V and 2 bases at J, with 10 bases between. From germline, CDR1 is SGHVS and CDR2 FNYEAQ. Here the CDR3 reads CASSPGRGNQPQHF. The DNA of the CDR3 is TGTGCCAGCAGCCCCGGGAGGGGCAATCAGCCCCAGCATTTT.

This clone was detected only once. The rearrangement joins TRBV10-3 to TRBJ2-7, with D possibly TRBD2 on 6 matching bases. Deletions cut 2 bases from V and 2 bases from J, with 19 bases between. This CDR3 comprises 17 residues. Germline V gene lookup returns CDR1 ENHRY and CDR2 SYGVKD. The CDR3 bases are TGTGCCATCAGTGAGACGATTGAGCGGGCTCCACCCTACGAGCAGTACTTC. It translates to CAISETIERAPPYEQYF.

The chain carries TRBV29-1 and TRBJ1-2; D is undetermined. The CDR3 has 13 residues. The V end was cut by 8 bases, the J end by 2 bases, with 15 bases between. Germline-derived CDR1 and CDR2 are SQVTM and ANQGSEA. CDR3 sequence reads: CSTLNEANYGYTF. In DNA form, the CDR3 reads TGCAGCACCCTTAACGAGGCGAACTATGGCTACACCTTC.

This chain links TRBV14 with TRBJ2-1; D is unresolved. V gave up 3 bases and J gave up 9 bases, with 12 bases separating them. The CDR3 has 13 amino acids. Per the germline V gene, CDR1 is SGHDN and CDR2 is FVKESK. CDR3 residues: CASSQAVSTEQFF. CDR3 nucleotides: TGTGCCAGCAGCCAGGCGGTCAGCACTGAGCAGTTCTTC.

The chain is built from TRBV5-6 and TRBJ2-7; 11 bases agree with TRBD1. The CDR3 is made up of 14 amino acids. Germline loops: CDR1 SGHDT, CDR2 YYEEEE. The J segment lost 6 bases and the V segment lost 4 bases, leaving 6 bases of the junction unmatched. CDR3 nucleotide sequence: TGTGCCAGCAGCCCGGACAGGGGGCTGATCGAGCAGTACTTC. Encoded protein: CASSPDRGLIEQYF.

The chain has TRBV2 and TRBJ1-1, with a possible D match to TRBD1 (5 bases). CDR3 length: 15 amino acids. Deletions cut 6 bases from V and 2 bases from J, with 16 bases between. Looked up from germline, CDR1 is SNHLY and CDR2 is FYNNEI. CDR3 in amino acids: CASRERKGHNTEAFF. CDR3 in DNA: TGTGCCAGCAGGGAGCGTAAAGGACACAACACTGAAGCTTTCTTT.

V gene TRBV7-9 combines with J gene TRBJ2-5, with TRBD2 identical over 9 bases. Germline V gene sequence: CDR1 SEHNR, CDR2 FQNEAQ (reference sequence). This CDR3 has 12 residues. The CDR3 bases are TGTCTCGTGACTAGCGGACAAGAGACCCAGTACTTC. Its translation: CLVTSGQETQYF.

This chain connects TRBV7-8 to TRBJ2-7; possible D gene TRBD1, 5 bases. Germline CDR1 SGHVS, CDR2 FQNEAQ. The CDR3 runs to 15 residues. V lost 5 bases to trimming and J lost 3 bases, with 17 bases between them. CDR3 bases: TGTGCCAGCAGCCCTACTAATCAGGGAAACTACGAGCAGTACTTC. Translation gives CASSPTNQGNYEQYF.

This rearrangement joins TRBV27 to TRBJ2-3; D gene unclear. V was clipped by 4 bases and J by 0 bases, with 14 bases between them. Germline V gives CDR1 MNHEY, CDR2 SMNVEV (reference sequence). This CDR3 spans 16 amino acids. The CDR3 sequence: CASSSVDSSSTDTQYF. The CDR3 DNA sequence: TGTGCCAGCAGTTCTGTTGACTCGAGTAGCACAGATACGCAGTATTTT.

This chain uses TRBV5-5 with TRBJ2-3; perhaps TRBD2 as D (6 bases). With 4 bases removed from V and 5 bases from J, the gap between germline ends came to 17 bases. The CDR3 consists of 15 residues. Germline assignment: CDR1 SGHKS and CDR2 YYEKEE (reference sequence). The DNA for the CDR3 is TGTGCCAGCAGCCTCCGGGACGGGGGAAAAGATACGCAGTATTTT. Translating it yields CASSLRDGGKDTQYF.

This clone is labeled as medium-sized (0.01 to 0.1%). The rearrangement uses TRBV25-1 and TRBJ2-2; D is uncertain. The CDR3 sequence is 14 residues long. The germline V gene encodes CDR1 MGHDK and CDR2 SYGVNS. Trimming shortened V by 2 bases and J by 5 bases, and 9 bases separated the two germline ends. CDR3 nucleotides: TGTGCCAGCAGTGAAGAAAGAGTGACCGGGGAGCTGTTTTTT. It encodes CASSEERVTGELFF.

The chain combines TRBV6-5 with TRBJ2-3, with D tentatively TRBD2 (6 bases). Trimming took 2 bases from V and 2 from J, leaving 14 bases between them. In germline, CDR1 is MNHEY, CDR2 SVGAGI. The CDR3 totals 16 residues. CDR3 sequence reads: CASSYGIAGPTDTQYF. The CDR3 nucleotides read TGTGCCAGCAGTTACGGTATCGCGGGACCCACAGATACGCAGTATTTT.